The rows below give T cell receptor beta chains drawn from one sample of a study of T cell changes during pregnancy in multiple sclerosis. Measured with immunoSEQ multiplex PCR; TCRdb has only the in-frame clones, and not every one. The sample lists tens of thousands of clones, 70% to 90% occurring once. The sequenced sample was CD4+ T cells from peripheral blood mononuclear cells, obtained in the first trimester of pregnancy. The source is a female donor with multiple sclerosis, enrolled in a pregnancy study. The CDR3 runs from the conserved cysteine through the conserved F or W. Fields, in order: V gene, J gene, D gene, CDR3 protein, CDR3 DNA. A D gene is named only where the DNA matches it firmly.

TRBV10-3	TRBJ2-5	TRBD2	CAISDRAGGQETQYF	TGTGCCATCAGTGACCGAGCGGGGGGACAAGAGACCCAGTACTTC
TRBV6-6	TRBJ1-3	-	CASSRGDSGNTIYF	TGTGCCAGCAGCCGCGGGGACTCTGGAAACACCATATATTTT
TRBV18	TRBJ1-3	TRBD1	CASSQGQTLSGNTIYF	TGTGCCAGCTCCCAGGGACAGACCCTCTCTGGAAACACCATATATTTT
TRBV5-1	TRBJ2-7	-	CASSLGPKGAYEQYF	TGCGCCAGCAGCTTGGGGCCCAAGGGGGCCTACGAGCAGTACTTC
TRBV5-6	TRBJ2-1	-	CASSLGPVRGEQFF	TGTGCCAGCAGCTTGGGTCCAGTTAGAGGTGAGCAGTTCTTC
TRBV27	TRBJ1-4	-	CASSLDLRASGEKLFF	TGTGCCAGCAGTTTGGACCTCAGGGCGTCGGGCGAAAAACTGTTTTTT
TRBV4-1	TRBJ2-5	TRBD2	CASSQEGLAGQETQYF	TGCGCCAGCAGCCAAGAAGGTCTAGCGGGACAAGAGACCCAGTACTTC
TRBV7-2	TRBJ2-7	TRBD1	CASSWGHRGFGEQYF	TGTGCCAGCAGCTGGGGTCACAGGGGGTTTGGCGAGCAGTACTTC
TRBV15	TRBJ1-1	-	CATSRDFGAGMNTEAFF	TGTGCCACCAGCAGAGATTTTGGGGCAGGGATGAACACTGAAGCTTTCTTT
TRBV7-8	TRBJ2-1	-	CASSQSLGASPNEQFF	TGTGCCAGCAGCCAATCCTTAGGGGCAAGCCCCAATGAGCAGTTCTTC
TRBV10-1	TRBJ2-2	TRBD1	CASSESLLSGQGHSGELFF	TGCGCCAGCAGTGAGTCGCTCTTATCGGGACAGGGACATTCCGGGGAGCTGTTTTTT
TRBV5-1	TRBJ2-1	TRBD2	CASSTTSGGYNEQFF	TGCGCCAGCAGCACCACTAGCGGGGGGTACAATGAGCAGTTCTTC